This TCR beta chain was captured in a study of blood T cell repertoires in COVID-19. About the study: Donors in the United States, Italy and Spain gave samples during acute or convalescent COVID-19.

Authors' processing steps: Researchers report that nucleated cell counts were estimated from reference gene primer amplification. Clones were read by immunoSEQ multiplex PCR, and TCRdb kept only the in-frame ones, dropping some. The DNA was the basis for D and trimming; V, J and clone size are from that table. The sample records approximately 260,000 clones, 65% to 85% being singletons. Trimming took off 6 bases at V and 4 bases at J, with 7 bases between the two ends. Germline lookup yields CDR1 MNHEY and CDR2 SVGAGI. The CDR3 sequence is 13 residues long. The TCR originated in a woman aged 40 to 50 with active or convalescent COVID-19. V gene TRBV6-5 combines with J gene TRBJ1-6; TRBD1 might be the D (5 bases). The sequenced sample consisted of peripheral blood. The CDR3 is CASRTDYNSPLHF. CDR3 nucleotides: TGTGCCAGCAGGACAGATTATAATTCACCCCTCCACTTT.